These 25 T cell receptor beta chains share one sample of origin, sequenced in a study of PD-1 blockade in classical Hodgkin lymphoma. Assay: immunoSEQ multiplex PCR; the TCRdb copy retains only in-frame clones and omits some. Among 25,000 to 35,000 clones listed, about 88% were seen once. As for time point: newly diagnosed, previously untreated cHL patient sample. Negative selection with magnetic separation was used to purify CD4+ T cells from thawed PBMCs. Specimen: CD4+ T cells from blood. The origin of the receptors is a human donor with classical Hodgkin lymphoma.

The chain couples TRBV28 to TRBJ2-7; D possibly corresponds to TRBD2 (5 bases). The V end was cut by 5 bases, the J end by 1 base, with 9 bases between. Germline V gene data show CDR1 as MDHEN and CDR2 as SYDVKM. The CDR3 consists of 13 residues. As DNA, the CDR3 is TGTGCCAGCAGTCCTGGACTTTCCTACGAGCAGTACGTC. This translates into CASSPGLSYEQYV.

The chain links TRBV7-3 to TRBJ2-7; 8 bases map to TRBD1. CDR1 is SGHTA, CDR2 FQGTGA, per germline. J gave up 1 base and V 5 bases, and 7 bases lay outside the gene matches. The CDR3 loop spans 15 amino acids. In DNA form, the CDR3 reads TGTGCCAGCAGCCCCGGACAGGGCGCTTCCTACGAGCAGTACTTC. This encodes CASSPGQGASYEQYF.

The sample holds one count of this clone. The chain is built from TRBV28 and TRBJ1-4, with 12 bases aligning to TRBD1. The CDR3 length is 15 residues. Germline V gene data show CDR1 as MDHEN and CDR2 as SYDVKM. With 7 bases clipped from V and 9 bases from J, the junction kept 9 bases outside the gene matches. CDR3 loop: CASIPGRDRGQKLFF. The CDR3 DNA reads TGTGCCAGCATCCCCGGTCGGGACAGGGGGCAAAAACTGTTTTTT. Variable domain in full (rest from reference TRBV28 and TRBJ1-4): DVKVTQSSRYLVKRTGEKVFLECVQDMDHENMFWYRQDPGLGLRLIYFSYDVKMKEKGDIPEGYSVSREKKERFSLILESASTNQTSMYLCASIPGRDRGQKLFFGSGTQLSVL.

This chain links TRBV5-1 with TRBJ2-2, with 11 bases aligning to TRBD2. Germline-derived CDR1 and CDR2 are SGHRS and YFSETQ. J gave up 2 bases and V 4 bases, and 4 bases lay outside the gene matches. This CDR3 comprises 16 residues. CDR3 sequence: CASSPGLAVNTGELFF. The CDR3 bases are TGCGCCAGCAGCCCGGGACTAGCGGTCAACACCGGGGAGCTGTTTTTT.

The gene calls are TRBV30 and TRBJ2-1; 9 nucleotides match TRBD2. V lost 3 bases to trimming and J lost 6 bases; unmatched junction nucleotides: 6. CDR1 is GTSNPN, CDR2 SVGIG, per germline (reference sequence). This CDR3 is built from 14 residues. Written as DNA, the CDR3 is TGTGCCTGGAGGAATAGCGGGAGTGGCAATGAGCAGTTCTTC. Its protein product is CAWRNSGSGNEQFF.

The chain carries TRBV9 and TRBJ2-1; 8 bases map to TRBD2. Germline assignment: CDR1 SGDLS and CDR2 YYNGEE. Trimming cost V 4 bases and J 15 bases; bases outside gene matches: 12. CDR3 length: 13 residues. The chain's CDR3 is CASSPRLAQERFF. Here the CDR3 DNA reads TGTGCCAGCAGCCCCCGACTAGCGCAGGAAAGGTTCTTC.

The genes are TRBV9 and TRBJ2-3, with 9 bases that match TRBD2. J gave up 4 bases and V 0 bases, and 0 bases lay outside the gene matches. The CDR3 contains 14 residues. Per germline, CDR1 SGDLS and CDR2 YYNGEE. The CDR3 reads CASSVGGRADTQYF. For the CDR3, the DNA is TGTGCCAGCAGCGTAGGCGGGAGGGCAGATACGCAGTATTTT. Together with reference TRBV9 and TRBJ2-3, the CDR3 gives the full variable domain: DSGVTQTPKHLITATGQRVTLRCSPRSGDLSVYWYQQSLDQGLQFLIQYYNGEERAKGNILERFSAQQFPDLHSELNLSSLELGDSALYFCASSVGGRADTQYFGPGTRLTVL.

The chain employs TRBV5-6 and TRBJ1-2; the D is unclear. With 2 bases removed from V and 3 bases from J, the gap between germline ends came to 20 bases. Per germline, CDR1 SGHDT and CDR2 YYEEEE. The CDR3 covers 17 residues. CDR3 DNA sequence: TGTGCCAGCAGCTTAGGGCCCATTACCTTAACGGACTATGGCTACACCTTC. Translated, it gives CASSLGPITLTDYGYTF. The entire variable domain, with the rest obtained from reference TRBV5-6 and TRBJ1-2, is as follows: DAGVTQSPTHLIKTRGQQVTLRCSPKSGHDTVSWYQQALGQGPQFIFQYYEEEERQRGNFPDRFSGHQFPNYSSELNVNALLLGDSALYLCASSLGPITLTDYGYTFGSGTRLTVV.

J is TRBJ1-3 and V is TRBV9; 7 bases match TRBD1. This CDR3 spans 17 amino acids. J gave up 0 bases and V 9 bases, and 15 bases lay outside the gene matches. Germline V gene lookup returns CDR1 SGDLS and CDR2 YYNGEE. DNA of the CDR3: TGTGCCACCATTCTTCAGGGGGGGAGGGACTCTGGAAACACCATATATTTT. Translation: CATILQGGRDSGNTIYF.

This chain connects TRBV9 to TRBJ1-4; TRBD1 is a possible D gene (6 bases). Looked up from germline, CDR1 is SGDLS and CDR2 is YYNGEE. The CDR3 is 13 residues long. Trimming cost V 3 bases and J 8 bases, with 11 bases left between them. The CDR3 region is CASSGGDREKLFF. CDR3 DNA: TGTGCCAGCAGCGGAGGCGACAGGGAAAAACTGTTTTTT.

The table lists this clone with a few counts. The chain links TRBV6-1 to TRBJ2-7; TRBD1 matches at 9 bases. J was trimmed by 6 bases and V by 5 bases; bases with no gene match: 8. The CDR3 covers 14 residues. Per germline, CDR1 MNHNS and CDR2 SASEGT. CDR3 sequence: CASSYGDRVFEQYV. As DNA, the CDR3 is TGTGCCAGCAGTTATGGGGACAGGGTTTTCGAGCAGTACGTC.

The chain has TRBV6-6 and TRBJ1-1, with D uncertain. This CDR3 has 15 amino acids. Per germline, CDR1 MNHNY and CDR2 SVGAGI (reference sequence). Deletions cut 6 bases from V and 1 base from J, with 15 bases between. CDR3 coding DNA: TGTGCCAGCAGGATGGACGGATCACAGAACACTGAAGCTTTCTTT. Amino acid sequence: CASRMDGSQNTEAFF.

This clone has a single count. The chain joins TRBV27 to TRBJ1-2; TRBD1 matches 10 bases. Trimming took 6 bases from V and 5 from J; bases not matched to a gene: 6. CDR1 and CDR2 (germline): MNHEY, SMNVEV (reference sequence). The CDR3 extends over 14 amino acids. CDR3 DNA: TGTGCCAGCAGCCGGGACAGGGGAACGTATGGCTACACCTTC. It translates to CASSRDRGTYGYTF.

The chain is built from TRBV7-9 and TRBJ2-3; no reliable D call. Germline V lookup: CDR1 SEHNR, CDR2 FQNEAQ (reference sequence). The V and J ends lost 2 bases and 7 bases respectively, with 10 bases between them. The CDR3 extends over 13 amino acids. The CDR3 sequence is CASSLNRVNTQYF. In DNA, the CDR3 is TGTGCCAGCAGCTTAAATCGGGTTAATACGCAGTATTTT.

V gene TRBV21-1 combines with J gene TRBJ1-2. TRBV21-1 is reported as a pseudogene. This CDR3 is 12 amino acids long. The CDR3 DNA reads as TGTGCCAGCAGCAGAAGTTCGGGTGGCTACACCTTC. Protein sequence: CASSRSSGGYTF.

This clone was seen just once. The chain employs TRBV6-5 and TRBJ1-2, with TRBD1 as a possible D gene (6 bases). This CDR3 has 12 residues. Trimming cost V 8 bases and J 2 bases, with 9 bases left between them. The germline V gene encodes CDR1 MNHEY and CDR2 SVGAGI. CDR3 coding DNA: TGTGCCAGCGCGGGACAAAACTATGGCTACACCTTC. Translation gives CASAGQNYGYTF.

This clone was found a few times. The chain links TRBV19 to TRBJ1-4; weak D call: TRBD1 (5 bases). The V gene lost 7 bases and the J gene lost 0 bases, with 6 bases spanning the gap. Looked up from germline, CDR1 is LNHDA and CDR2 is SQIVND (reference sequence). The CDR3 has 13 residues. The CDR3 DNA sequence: TGTGCCAGTACAGGGACAACTAATGAAAAACTGTTTTTT. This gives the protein CASTGTTNEKLFF.

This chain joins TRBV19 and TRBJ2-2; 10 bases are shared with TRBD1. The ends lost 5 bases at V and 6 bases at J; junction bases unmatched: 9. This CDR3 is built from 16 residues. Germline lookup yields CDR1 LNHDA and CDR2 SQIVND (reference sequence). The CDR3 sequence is CASSFSGTGVSGELFF. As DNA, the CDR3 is TGTGCCAGTAGTTTCTCCGGGACAGGGGTTTCCGGGGAGCTGTTTTTT.

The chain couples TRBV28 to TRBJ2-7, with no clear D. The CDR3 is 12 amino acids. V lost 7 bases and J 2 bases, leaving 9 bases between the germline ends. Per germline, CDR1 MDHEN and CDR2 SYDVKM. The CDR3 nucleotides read TGTGCCAGCACTACTCCCACCTACGAGCAGTACTTC. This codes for CASTTPTYEQYF.

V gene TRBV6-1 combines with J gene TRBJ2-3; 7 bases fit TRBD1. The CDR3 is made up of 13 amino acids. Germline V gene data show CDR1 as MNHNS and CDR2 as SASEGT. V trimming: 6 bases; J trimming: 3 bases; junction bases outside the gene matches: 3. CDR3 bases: TGTGCCAGCAGACGGACAGGTACAGATACGCAGTATTTT. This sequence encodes CASRRTGTDTQYF.

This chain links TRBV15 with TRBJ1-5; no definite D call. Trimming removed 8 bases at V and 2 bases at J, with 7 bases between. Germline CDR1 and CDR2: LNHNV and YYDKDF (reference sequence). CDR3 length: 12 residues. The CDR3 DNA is TGTGCCACCGGGAGGGGCAATCAGCCCCAGCATTTT. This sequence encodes CATGRGNQPQHF.

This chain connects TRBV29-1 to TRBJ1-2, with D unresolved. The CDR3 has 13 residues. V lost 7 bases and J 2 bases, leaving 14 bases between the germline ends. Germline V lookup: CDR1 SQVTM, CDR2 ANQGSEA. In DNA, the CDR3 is TGCAGCGCCCGCCCACACTCAAACTATGGCTACACCTTC. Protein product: CSARPHSNYGYTF.

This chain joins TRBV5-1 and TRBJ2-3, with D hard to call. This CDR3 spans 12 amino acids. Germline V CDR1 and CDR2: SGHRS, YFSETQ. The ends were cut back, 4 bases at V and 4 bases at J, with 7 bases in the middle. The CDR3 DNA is TGCGCCAGCAGCCCCCCGGCAGATACGCAGTATTTT. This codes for CASSPPADTQYF.

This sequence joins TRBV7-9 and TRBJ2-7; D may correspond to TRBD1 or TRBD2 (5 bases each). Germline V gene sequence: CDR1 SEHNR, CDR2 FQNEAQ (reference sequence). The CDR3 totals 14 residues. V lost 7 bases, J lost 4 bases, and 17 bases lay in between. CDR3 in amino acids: CASIPTEGLYEQYF. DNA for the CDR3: TGTGCCAGCATCCCGACAGAGGGGCTATACGAGCAGTACTTC.

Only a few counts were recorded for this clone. DNA of the CDR3: TGTGCCAGCAGTGAACCCGCAGATACGCAGTATTTT. This codes for CASSEPADTQYF. The rearrangement uses TRBV2 and TRBJ2-3; no firm D call. Germline CDR1 SNHLY, CDR2 FYNNEI. The V and J ends lost 2 bases and 4 bases respectively, with 4 bases between them. The CDR3 has 12 residues. The whole variable domain, remainder taken from reference TRBV2 and TRBJ2-3, is EPEVTQTPSHQVTQMGQEVILRCVPISNHLYFYWYRQILGQKVEFLVSFYNNEISEKSEIFDDQFSVERPDGSNFTLKIRSTKLEDSAMYFCASSEPADTQYFGPGTRLTVL.